The present T cell receptor beta chain was sequenced within a study of PD-L1 blockade in urothelial cancer. Study-level information: About 90% of the roughly 30 patients were men who had bladder-origin urothelial cancer. Treatment start was followed by blood analysis at 3 weeks (second dose) and again at 6 weeks.

Germline values: CDR1 SGHTA, CDR2 FQGNSA. The V gene lost 4 bases and the J gene lost 4 bases, with 10 bases spanning the gap. CDR3 size: 13 residues. TCRdb keeps only in-frame clones here, not all; method: immunoSEQ multiplex PCR. The repertoire holds under 100,000 clones, with nearly 90% as singletons. Time point denoted: pretreatment peripheral blood. The chain joins TRBV7-2 to TRBJ1-2, with D maybe TRBD1 (6 bases). The source material was PBMCs, sampled around atezolizumab (anti-PD-L1) treatment. This sequence was found in a man aged 55 to 70 with urothelial cancer. This CDR3 is CASSSGQTYGYTF. CDR3 bases: TGTGCCAGCAGCTCTGGACAGACCTATGGCTACACCTTC.